This T cell receptor beta chain was captured in a study of blood T cell repertoires in COVID-19. The overall study: PBMCs, B-cell-depleted T cells, or T cells provided the cDNA or gDNA that made up the material.

Cohort 3 recovered donors had two negative PCRs, clearance, or symptom resolution. There are 14 residues in the CDR3. The germline V gene encodes CDR1 KGHSH and CDR2 LQKENI. Trimming stripped 2 bases from V and 3 bases from J, with 10 bases between. As originally analysed: Reference gene primer amplification in the assay estimated nucleated cell counts. Sequenced by immunoSEQ multiplex PCR; TCRdb stores in-frame clones only, minus some. D and trimming were read from the DNA, whereas the V and J calls and clone size are those reported in that table. The sample lists around 300,000 clones; around 90% were seen once.

The TCR was taken from a woman aged 30 to 39 who had recovered from COVID-19. The chain links TRBV18 to TRBJ1-1, with D tentatively TRBD1 (5 bases). The sample was PBMCs or T cells enriched from blood (not recorded which). This CDR3 is CASSPGTVYTEAFF. The DNA of the CDR3 is TGTGCCAGCTCACCAGGGACTGTTTACACTGAAGCTTTCTTT.